Sequencing of this T cell receptor beta chain was carried out in a study of cytomegalovirus exposure and HLA in healthy donors. Study-wide points: Later on, a genetic analysis was performed. It linked a missense variant in DCLRE1C with V- and J-gene trimming of TCR beta. Researchers counted about 150 TCR beta chains as cytomegalovirus-associated. The authors later found most CMV-associated TCR beta chains appeared HLA-restricted.

CDR3 length: 15 amino acids. Looked up from germline, CDR1 is SEHNR and CDR2 is FQNEAQ (reference sequence). V shed 5 bases and J 6 bases; nucleotides not matched to a gene: 11. PCR involved 60 Vbeta and 13 Jbeta primers. The table came from immunoSEQ multiplex PCR; TCRdb's copy has only in-frame clones and leaves some out. The profile shows more than 85,000 clones, 10% to 15% of them singletons. Details on this clone: What it recognizes is unknown.

The receptor was derived from a middle-aged man in good health and CMV-seropositive. The V and J genes are TRBV7-9 and TRBJ2-7, with TRBD2 identical over 9 bases. Sequenced input: PBMCs. The chain's CDR3 is CASSRGTSLTLEQYF. The CDR3 DNA sequence: TGTGCCAGCAGCCGCGGGACTAGCCTAACTCTCGAGCAGTACTTC.